This is a list of T cell receptor beta chains from one sample in a study of blood T cell repertoires in COVID-19. Profiling relied on immunoSEQ multiplex PCR, and the TCRdb table lists in-frame clones only, not all of them. The table has a few hundred thousand clones, approximately 85% seen once; the top ten hold more than 2%. Sequencing input: PBMCs or T cells enriched from blood (not recorded which). Receptor source: a man in his thirties or forties who had recovered from COVID-19. Each CDR3 is given with its conserved first and last residue. The D gene is left open where the match is weak. Clone sizes are given selectively: once, few, many, or a class where the clone is expanded.

v_call	d_call	clone_size	j_call	cdr3_nt	cdr3_aa
TRBV27	.	once	TRBJ1-1	TGTGCCAGCAGGGCGGGCCGGGAAGCTTTCTTT	CASRAGREAFF
TRBV2	.	.	TRBJ1-4	TGTGCCAGCAGTGATAGGGGGTTGGCTAATGAAAAACTGTTTTTT	CASSDRGLANEKLFF
TRBV29-1	.	.	TRBJ1-1	TGCAGCGTTGGAGGGGGTATGACTGAAGCTTTCTTT	CSVGGGMTEAFF
TRBV24-1	TRBD2	few	TRBJ2-1	TGTGCCACCAGTGCGGGGGGGGCCCGGAATGAGCAGTTCTTC	CATSAGGARNEQFF
TRBV6-5	TRBD1	.	TRBJ1-1	TGTGCCAGCTTTCTCGAAACAGGGGCTGAAGCTTTCTTT	CASFLETGAEAFF
TRBV3-1/TRBV3-2	.	.	TRBJ2-3	TGTGCCAGCAGCCCCGGACTAGGGGGGACAGATACGCAGTATTTT	CASSPGLGGTDTQYF
TRBV30	.	.	TRBJ2-7	TGTGCCTGGGGGACATACCCTTCCTACGAGCAGTACTTC	CAWGTYPSYEQYF
TRBV7-8	.	.	TRBJ1-6	TGTGCCAGCAGCTTAGTTAGGGGGAATAATTCACCCCTCCACTTT	CASSLVRGNNSPLHF
TRBV5-4	TRBD1	.	TRBJ2-5	TGTGCCAGCAGCCCCGACAGGGCAGAGACCCAGTACTTC	CASSPDRAETQYF
TRBV19	TRBD1	.	TRBJ2-1	TGTGCCAGTAGTATTGGGGACAGCGCGATCTACAATGAGCAGTTCTTC	CASSIGDSAIYNEQFF
TRBV7-9	TRBD1	.	TRBJ2-3	TGTGCCAGCAGCTTAGGTCTGAGACAGGGCTCAGATACGCAGTATTTT	CASSLGLRQGSDTQYF
TRBV2	.	.	TRBJ2-3	TGTGCCAGCAGTGACGGGGGGCTGGGCACAGATACGCAGTATTTT	CASSDGGLGTDTQYF
TRBV27	.	.	TRBJ2-3	TGTGCCAGCAGTGTTATTAGCGGATTCCACACAGATACGCAGTATTTT	CASSVISGFHTDTQYF
TRBV15	.	.	TRBJ1-2	TGTGCCACCAGCAGAGGTACAGGGAATGGCTACACCTTC	CATSRGTGNGYTF
TRBV5-6	TRBD1	.	TRBJ1-1	TGTGCCAGTGTGAACAGAAGGACAGGGAAGGACACTGAAGCTTTCTTT	CASVNRRTGKDTEAFF
TRBV29-1	TRBD1	.	TRBJ1-1	TGCAGCGTTGACACTCAGGCATACAGGGGAGTCTCGAACACTGAAGCTTTCTTT	CSVDTQAYRGVSNTEAFF
TRBV5-6	.	.	TRBJ1-5	TGTGCCAGCAGCGAAACAGGGAAGGGGAGCAATCAGCCCCAGCATTTT	CASSETGKGSNQPQHF
TRBV9	TRBD1	.	TRBJ2-7	TGTGCCAGCAGCTTCTCCGGGACAGACTCCGAGCAGTACTTC	CASSFSGTDSEQYF
TRBV2	.	once	TRBJ1-1	TGTGCCAGCAGTGTGGAGGAGAAGAACACTGAAGCTTTCTTT	CASSVEEKNTEAFF
TRBV2	.	.	TRBJ1-3	TGTGCCAGCCAGGAGGGCGTAGGAAACACCATATATTTT	CASQEGVGNTIYF
TRBV5-6	.	.	TRBJ1-5	TGTGCCAGCAGCTTGGTGTCGGGTAATCAGCCCCAGCATTTT	CASSLVSGNQPQHF
TRBV9	TRBD2	.	TRBJ2-1	TGTGCCAGCAGCGTAGATATCTTGGCGGGGGGCCTGTACAATGAGCAGTTCTTC	CASSVDILAGGLYNEQFF
TRBV7-9	.	.	TRBJ1-6	TGTGCCAGCAGCCGTTCCCCGGCACCCCTCCACTTT	CASSRSPAPLHF
TRBV4-1	TRBD1	.	TRBJ1-2	TGCGCCAGCAGCCGCGGACAGGATTATGGCTACACCTTC	CASSRGQDYGYTF
TRBV10-3	TRBD1	once	TRBJ2-3	TGTGCCATCAGGGACAGGGATGATACGCAGTATTTT	CAIRDRDDTQYF
TRBV27	.	.	TRBJ1-2	TGTGCCAGCAGTCTGGACAAGGCAGTTGGCTACACCTTC	CASSLDKAVGYTF
TRBV18	.	.	TRBJ1-1	TGTGCCAGCTCACCGAGGACAGTAGGAGACACTGAAGCTTTCTTT	CASSPRTVGDTEAFF
TRBV13	.	.	TRBJ1-4	TGTGCCAGCAGCTCTGAAACACAGGGACCGATTAATGAAAAACTGTTTTTT	CASSSETQGPINEKLFF
TRBV19	.	once	TRBJ1-1	TGTGCCAGTAGTATGATTCCGGGGAACACTGAAGCTTTCTTT	CASSMIPGNTEAFF
TRBV2	TRBD1	.	TRBJ1-5	TGTGCCAGCTTCCCGGGGACAGGGGATCAGCCCCAGCATTTT	CASFPGTGDQPQHF
TRBV30	.	.	TRBJ2-2	TGTGCCTTTGCTTTCGGGGGCGGGGAGCTGTTTTTT	CAFAFGGGELFF
TRBV25-1	.	.	TRBJ2-5	TGTTCTCTTTATCGAGGGATCCAAGAGACCCAGTACTTC	CSLYRGIQETQYF
TRBV29-1	.	.	TRBJ1-2	TGCAGCGTTGAAGATCTGCAAGCCATCTCCTATGGCTACACCTTC	CSVEDLQAISYGYTF
TRBV10-1	.	.	TRBJ2-1	TGCGCCAGCAGTGGGGGCAGTACAAGCTCCTACAATGAGCAGTTCTTC	CASSGGSTSSYNEQFF
TRBV5-4	.	.	TRBJ1-4	TGTGCCAGCAGCTCCGAACCACAGGGCTTAATTAATGAAAAACTGTTTTTT	CASSSEPQGLINEKLFF